The 19 T cell receptor beta chains presented below share a single source sample, sequenced in a study of blood T cell repertoires in COVID-19 (dated by TCRdb to the early 2020s). The library was produced with the immunoSEQ multiplex PCR assay. As stored in TCRdb, this immuneACCESS dataset retains in-frame rearrangements with V and J assigned. A fraction of the clones does not appear; measured against another copy, unresolved V genes explain less than half of the discrepancy, and the remainder lacks a known reason. The sample data list 200,000 to 250,000 clones, and 88% of these were observed just once. 1.3% to 1.5% of the sample comes from the top ten. What was sequenced was peripheral blood. These receptor sequences come from a man older than 75 with acute or convalescent COVID-19.

This chain links TRBV19 with TRBJ2-5; TRBD1 matches 9 bases. J gave up 5 bases and V 10 bases, and 5 bases lay outside the gene matches. This CDR3 is 12 amino acids long. In germline, CDR1 is LNHDA, CDR2 SQIVND (reference sequence). CDR3: CATRTGDETQYF. The DNA for the CDR3 is TGTGCCACCCGGACAGGGGACGAGACCCAGTACTTC.

In its sample, this clone was seen once. The genes are TRBV27 and TRBJ2-7; no reliable D call. V lost 5 bases and J lost 0, with 14 bases in between. Looked up from germline, CDR1 is MNHEY and CDR2 is SMNVEV (reference sequence). The CDR3 totals 15 residues. The CDR3 loop reads CASSARRRSSYEQYF. CDR3 nucleotide sequence: TGTGCCAGCAGTGCCCGGAGACGGAGCTCCTACGAGCAGTACTTC.

The V gene is TRBV6-1, the J gene TRBJ2-2, with 12 bases fitting TRBD2. CDR3 length: 16 residues. Germline V CDR1 and CDR2: MNHNS, SASEGT. Unmatched junction bases numbered 7, after V lost 4 bases and J lost 7 bases. CDR3: CASSGPGLAGHGELFF. CDR3 coding DNA: TGTGCCAGCAGTGGCCCGGGACTAGCGGGTCACGGGGAGCTGTTTTTT.

The CDR3 coding sequence is TGTGCCAGCAGCCAAGATCGTCCGTGGACAGGGGGGGGGAATGAGCAGTTCTTC. Translation: CASSQDRPWTGGGNEQFF. The chain couples TRBV3-1 (or the pseudogene TRBV3-2) to TRBJ2-1; 10 bases match TRBD1. The CDR3 totals 18 residues. The junction had 12 bases not matched to a gene; V was cut back by 0 bases and J by 7 bases. Germline values: CDR1 LGHDT, CDR2 YNNKEL (reference sequence).

The rearrangement joins TRBV7-9 to TRBJ2-2; D not certain. V lost 4 bases to trimming and J lost 5 bases, with 5 bases between them. This CDR3 has 12 residues. The germline CDR1 and CDR2 sequences are SEHNR and FQNEAQ (reference sequence). The CDR3 is CASSSDTGELFF. CDR3 coding DNA: TGTGCCAGCAGCTCAGATACCGGGGAGCTGTTTTTT.

This clone came up a few times. V is TRBV28 and J is TRBJ1-1; 7 bases are a match to TRBD1. With V trimmed by 5 bases and J by 0 bases, 21 bases remained unmatched. The CDR3 has 20 amino acids. Germline CDR1 reads MDHEN; CDR2 reads SYDVKM. As DNA, the CDR3 is TGTGCCAGCAGTCGACCCCTCCGACAGGGAGCAAGGGGGATGAACACTGAAGCTTTCTTT. Its translation is CASSRPLRQGARGMNTEAFF.

This chain connects TRBV27 to TRBJ2-1; 10 bases fit TRBD1. V shed 2 bases and J 4 bases; nucleotides not matched to a gene: 20. Per germline, CDR1 MNHEY and CDR2 SMNVEV (reference sequence). The CDR3 is made up of 21 amino acids. The CDR3 nucleotides read TGTGCCAGCAGTTTACGCGCCCGGGACAGGGGATCACCAACAAGTTACAATGAGCAGTTCTTC. This codes for CASSLRARDRGSPTSYNEQFF.

The V gene is TRBV5-1, the J gene TRBJ1-5; D gene uncertain. CDR1 and CDR2 (germline): SGHRS, YFSETQ. CDR3 length: 14 residues. V was trimmed by 1 base and J by 2 bases, leaving 7 bases between them. The CDR3 loop reads CASSLNGGNQPQHF. CDR3 bases: TGCGCCAGCAGCTTGAATGGAGGCAATCAGCCCCAGCATTTT.

V gene TRBV6-5 combines with J gene TRBJ1-2; D gene unclear. This CDR3 is built from 15 residues. Germline V gene sequence: CDR1 MNHEY, CDR2 SVGAGI. Between the trimmed V and J ends, which lost 2 bases and 0 bases, there was a span of 10 bases. CDR3 nucleotide sequence: TGTGCCAGCAGTTACCTAAGCGGACCTAACTATGGCTACACCTTC. This translates into CASSYLSGPNYGYTF.

The J gene is TRBJ1-2, the V gene TRBV18, with a possible D match to TRBD1 (6 bases). This CDR3 contains 17 residues. Trimming removed 1 base at V and 7 bases at J, with 22 bases between. Germline values: CDR1 KGHSH, CDR2 LQKENI. The DNA for the CDR3 is TGTGCCAGCTCACCACGGGGGGGGCGGAACGTCGTTGCTGGCTACACCTTC. It is translated as CASSPRGGRNVVAGYTF.

This clone was seen only once. The chain couples TRBV18 to TRBJ1-2; 7 bases line up with TRBD1. The V gene's germline CDR1 is KGHSH and CDR2 LQKENI. CDR3 length: 17 residues. V trimming: 4 bases; J trimming: 1 base; junction bases outside the gene matches: 12. Here the CDR3 reads CASSQRGQSRFNYGYTF. The CDR3 nucleotides are TGTGCCAGCTCACAGAGGGGACAGTCGAGATTTAACTATGGCTACACCTTC.

V usage is TRBV6-5 and J usage is TRBJ2-5, with a possible D match to TRBD1 (5 bases). Trimming removed 6 bases from V and 5 bases from J, with 16 bases in between. Germline loops: CDR1 MNHEY, CDR2 SVGAGI. CDR3 length: 14 amino acids. In DNA, the CDR3 is TGTGCCAGCAGCCCCTCCCAGGGTACGGAGACCCAGTACTTC. Translating gives CASSPSQGTETQYF.

V gene TRBV12-3 or TRBV12-4 combines with J gene TRBJ1-5; D possibly corresponds to TRBD1 (5 bases). This CDR3 has 13 amino acids. Trimming pared 3 bases from V and 5 bases from J, leaving 8 bases between. The DNA of the CDR3 is TGTGCCAGCAGTTTTGACAGCTATCAGCCCCAGCATTTT. This gives the protein CASSFDSYQPQHF.

The chain's CDR3 is CASSQDSSGNNEQFF. The CDR3 DNA reads TGCGCCAGCAGCCAAGATTCTAGCGGGAACAATGAGCAGTTCTTC. V gene TRBV4-3 combines with J gene TRBJ2-1, with TRBD2 matching over 9 bases. The CDR3 covers 15 residues. V trimming: 0 bases; J trimming: 5 bases; junction bases outside the gene matches: 2. Germline V gene lookup returns CDR1 LGHNA and CDR2 YSLEER.

The chain employs TRBV19 and TRBJ2-3; 8 nucleotides line up with TRBD2. CDR1 LNHDA and CDR2 SQIVND come from the germline V gene (reference sequence). The CDR3 covers 17 residues. The ends lost 5 bases at V and 6 bases at J; junction bases unmatched: 16. DNA for the CDR3: TGTGCCAGTAGTCCCTCGATAGTACGGGGGGGCCCCGATACGCAGTATTTT. It translates to CASSPSIVRGGPDTQYF.

The sample holds one count of this clone. This chain links TRBV7-2 with TRBJ1-1; D gene unclear. The germline V gene encodes CDR1 SGHTA and CDR2 FQGNSA. CDR3 size: 13 residues. Trimming took 2 bases from V and 4 from J, leaving 8 bases between them. CDR3 DNA: TGTGCCAGCAGCTTACCCGGAGGCACTGAAGCTTTCTTT. Amino acids: CASSLPGGTEAFF. Based on the CDR3 plus reference TRBV7-2 and TRBJ1-1, the full variable domain is GAGVSQSPSNKVTEKGKDVELRCDPISGHTALYWYRQSLGQGLEFLIYFQGNSAPDKSGLPSDRFSAERTGGSVSTLTIQRTQQEDSAVYLCASSLPGGTEAFFGQGTRLTVV.

This clone was seen only once. This chain connects TRBV24-1 to TRBJ2-7; 8 bases align to TRBD1. The V gene's germline CDR1 is KGHDR and CDR2 SFDVKD. The CDR3 extends over 15 amino acids. With V trimmed by 3 bases and J by 5 bases, 8 bases remained unmatched. Here the CDR3 reads CATSDPRDRTDEQYF. DNA for the CDR3: TGTGCCACCAGTGATCCCCGGGACAGGACAGACGAGCAGTACTTC.

The genes are TRBV2 and TRBJ2-7, with 8 bases aligning to TRBD1. This CDR3 is 14 amino acids long. The V gene end was trimmed by 1 base and the J gene end by 4 bases; junction bases not matched to a gene: 3. Germline CDR1 SNHLY, CDR2 FYNNEI. CDR3 in amino acids: CASSEGQGRYEQYF. CDR3 in DNA: TGTGCCAGCAGTGAAGGACAGGGGAGGTACGAGCAGTACTTC.

The rearrangement joins TRBV7-3 to TRBJ2-1; possible D gene TRBD1, 7 bases. The CDR3 is 15 amino acids. Deletions cut 2 bases from V and 2 bases from J, with 10 bases between. Germline assignment: CDR1 SGHTA and CDR2 FQGTGA. The CDR3 loop is CASSLGGTAYNEQFF. CDR3 nucleotides: TGTGCCAGCAGCTTAGGGGGGACAGCCTACAATGAGCAGTTCTTC.